A single sample gave rise to the 8 T cell receptor beta chains below, sequenced in a study of post-analysis software for immune sequencing data (dated by TCRdb to about 2015). The paper's findings and limits, for the study overall: Patients showed significantly higher frequencies than controls for a handful of TRBV segments, among them TRBV5-6, TRBV5-1 and TRBV20-1.

Their antigens remain unidentified. Library prep was done by PCR. The reads were generated on an Illumina HiSeq 2500. Unique molecular identifiers were incorporated into TCR beta cDNA libraries to reduce PCR and sequencing biases. TCRdb cleaned the public reads at Q25 with fastp, built clones with MiXCR and kept in-frame beta chains. Rows merge per CDR3 protein into single entries with the most common DNA and genes. The sample table lists about 500,000 distinct CDR3 sequences, under 55% of them with a count of one. The ten largest clonotypes hold about 12% of the sample. Sequences were obtained from blood. The receptor source for this set is a girl aged 10 to 17 with multiple sclerosis.

This rearrangement joins TRBV5-1 to TRBJ2-1, with D uncertain. The ends were cut back, 1 base at V and 0 bases at J, with 8 bases in the middle. Looked up from germline, CDR1 is SGHRS and CDR2 is YFSETQ. The CDR3 length is 15 residues. The CDR3 bases are TGCGCCAGCAGCTTGACTGGATACTCCTACAATGAGCAGTTCTTC. This translates into CASSLTGYSYNEQFF. Full variable domain (outside the CDR3, taken from reference TRBV5-1 and TRBJ2-1): KAGVTQTPRYLIKTRGQQVTLSCSPISGHRSVSWYQQTPGQGLQFLFEYFSETQRNKGNFPGRFSGRQFSNSRSEMNVSTLELGDSALYLCASSLTGYSYNEQFFGPGTRLTVL.

The J gene is TRBJ1-6, the V gene TRBV5-1, with 10 bases that match TRBD1. CDR3 size: 16 residues. CDR1 and CDR2 from the germline V gene are SGHRS and YFSETQ. Germline trimming cut 4 bases from V and 14 bases from J; bases unmatched to any gene: 15. This CDR3 is CASSASGTGEQSALHF. CDR3 nucleotide sequence: TGCGCCAGCAGCGCGTCCGGGACAGGGGAACAGTCTGCCCTCCACTTT. Supplemented by reference TRBV5-1 and TRBJ1-6, the full variable domain reads KAGVTQTPRYLIKTRGQQVTLSCSPISGHRSVSWYQQTPGQGLQFLFEYFSETQRNKGNFPGRFSGRQFSNSRSEMNVSTLELGDSALYLCASSASGTGEQSALHFGNGTRLTVT.

The chain has TRBV19 and TRBJ2-7; D perhaps matches TRBD2 (5 bases). The V gene lost 6 bases and the J gene lost 7 bases, with 16 bases spanning the gap. CDR1 and CDR2 (germline): LNHDA, SQIVND (reference sequence). The CDR3 sequence is 13 residues long. CDR3 nucleotides: TGTGCCAGTAGCGAGAACCGCGGGCAGGAGCAGTACTTC. Protein: CASSENRGQEQYF.

V gene TRBV15 combines with J gene TRBJ2-5; D not certain. V gave up 3 bases and J gave up 5 bases, with 13 bases separating them. Germline V CDR1 and CDR2: LNHNV, YYDKDF (reference sequence). This CDR3 has 14 residues. CDR3 bases: TGTGCCACCAGCAGTTTCAGGAGTGGGGAGACCCAGTACTTC. Its protein is CATSSFRSGETQYF.

The genes are TRBV11-2 and TRBJ2-3; D unclear. Trimming removed 5 bases from V and 1 base from J, with 13 bases in between. The germline gives CDR1 SGHAT, CDR2 FQNNGV. The CDR3 spans 15 residues. In DNA form, the CDR3 reads TGTGCCAGCAGCCTTGGTAGATCTGGCACAGATACGCAGTATTTT. Amino acid sequence: CASSLGRSGTDTQYF.

This clonotype has ten or more counts. The chain joins TRBV29-1 to TRBJ2-3; 12 positions agree with TRBD2. Trimming removed 7 bases from V and 2 bases from J; junction bases left unmatched: 13. Germline CDR1 and CDR2: SQVTM and ANQGSEA. CDR3 length: 17 residues. The CDR3 reads CSANGLAGRSHTDTQYF. The CDR3 bases are TGCAGCGCCAACGGACTAGCGGGAAGGAGTCACACAGATACGCAGTATTTT.

The genes are TRBV6-4 and TRBJ2-1, with 7 positions matching TRBD2. The CDR3 is 13 residues long. Per germline, CDR1 MRHNA and CDR2 SNTAGT. The V and J ends lost 3 bases and 6 bases, in that order; junction bases with no gene match: 2. The CDR3 sequence is CASSEREFNEQFF. The CDR3 DNA is TGTGCCAGCAGTGAGCGGGAGTTCAATGAGCAGTTCTTC.

V usage is TRBV7-9 and J usage is TRBJ1-4, with D tentatively TRBD1 (6 bases). V was trimmed by 9 bases and J by 5 bases, leaving 13 bases between them. Germline V gives CDR1 SEHNR, CDR2 FQNEAQ (reference sequence). CDR3 length: 13 residues. The CDR3 DNA sequence: TGTGCCAGTCTGCAGGGGTGGAATGAAAAACTGTTTTTT. Its translation is CASLQGWNEKLFF.